This T cell receptor beta chain was sequenced for a study of blood T cell repertoires in COVID-19. About the research overall: T cells, B-cell-depleted T cells, or PBMCs provided the cDNA or gDNA that served as material.

This CDR3 spans 19 amino acids. From germline, CDR1 is SGHVS and CDR2 FQNEAQ. V lost 1 base and J lost 3; bases outside the gene matches: 12. Across over 20 US areas, participants ranged in age from roughly 18 to 95 years. Donors were grouped by their self-reported clinical history. Exposed participants encountered a COVID-19 case during the 2 weeks preceding study entry. This clone came up a few times. Clones were sequenced by immunoSEQ multiplex PCR, and TCRdb holds only the in-frame ones, with some missing. Of fewer than 350,000 clones in the sample, 85% are singletons; the top ten hold 1.5% to 2%. Sequenced sample: PBMCs or T cells enriched from blood (not recorded which). This chain uses TRBV7-8 with TRBJ2-1, with 10 bases fitting TRBD2. The TCR comes from a woman aged 25-40 years who had been exposed to COVID-19. CDR3 coding DNA: TGTGCCAGCAGCTTAGTGTCTAGCGGGAGAGGGGTCATCTACAATGAGCAGTTCTTC. It codes for CASSLVSSGRGVIYNEQFF.